This passage covers 4 T cell receptor beta chains from one sample sequenced in a study of T cells in Graves' hyperthyroidism and ophthalmopathy. Researchers took RNA transcripts and amplified the TCR beta CDR3 regions from them. First-round RT-PCR with HTBI primers amplified the TCR CDR3 region. From the multiplex PCR reads, TCRdb called clonotypes with MiXCR, one entry per CDR3 protein. The table includes over 500,000 distinct CDR3 sequences, approximately 15% detected once. Sequencing was performed on blood. These receptors all stem from a woman between 35 and 50 years old with Graves' hyperthyroidism.

This clonotype was seen a single time. The V and J genes are TRBV12-5 and TRBJ1-5; a weak D match, TRBD1 (6 bases). The CDR3 sequence is 16 residues long. Trimming left V 1 base short and J 8 bases short, with 18 bases between. Germline assignment: CDR1 LGHNT and CDR2 FRNRAP. The CDR3 DNA reads as TGTGCTAGTGGTTTGGGGAGACAGGAGGCCGACAAGCCCCAGCATTTT. It encodes CASGLGRQEADKPQHF.

The sample holds a few counts of this clonotype. The V gene is TRBV6-1, the J gene TRBJ1-5; D gene uncertain. This CDR3 spans 16 amino acids. Germline V CDR1 and CDR2: MNHNS, SASEGT. V shed 0 bases and J shed 7 bases, with 16 bases lying between them. CDR3 in amino acids: CASSEALYRMEQPQHF. CDR3 bases: TGTGCCAGCAGTGAAGCGCTTTATCGGATGGAACAGCCCCAGCATTTT.

This sequence joins TRBV20-1 and TRBJ2-7, with 10 positions matching TRBD1. J lost 5 bases, V lost 3 bases, and 4 bases had no gene match. CDR1 and CDR2 (germline): DFQATT, SNEGSKA (reference sequence). The CDR3 length is 13 residues. The CDR3 here is CSASGTGANEQYF. As DNA, the CDR3 is TGCAGTGCTAGTGGGACAGGGGCTAACGAGCAGTACTTC.

The rearrangement joins TRBV5-1 to TRBJ1-1; 8 nucleotides line up with TRBD1. The trim removed 4 bases at V and 3 bases at J, leaving 11 bases unmatched. The CDR3 runs 16 residues. Germline V gene sequence: CDR1 SGHRS, CDR2 YFSETQ. The CDR3 reads CASSTGQGLKDTEAFF. CDR3 nucleotides: TGCGCCAGCAGCACCGGACAGGGCCTAAAGGACACTGAAGCTTTCTTT.